This T cell receptor (beta chain) was captured in a study of cytomegalovirus exposure and HLA in healthy donors. V lost 11 bases and J lost 9; bases outside the gene matches: 13. CDR1 and CDR2 (germline): MNHNS, SASEGT. The CDR3 has 14 residues. 13 Jbeta primers and 60 Vbeta primers were used for the PCR. The repertoire was sequenced with immunoSEQ multiplex PCR; TCRdb's copy has only in-frame clones and lacks some. The data show about 190,000 clones, around 75% seen once. The gene calls are TRBV6-1 and TRBJ1-6; 7 positions agree with TRBD1. This receptor was obtained from a man aged 35 to 55 in good health and CMV-seropositive. Sequences were obtained from PBMCs. The CDR3 region is CASQGDLRSSPLHF. The DNA of the CDR3 is TGTGCCTCTCAGGGGGACCTCCGATCTTCACCCCTCCACTTT.